A single sample is the source of the 23 T cell receptor beta chains below, sequenced in a study of cytomegalovirus exposure and HLA in healthy donors. PCR used 60 Vbeta primers and 13 Jbeta primers. Measured with immunoSEQ multiplex PCR; TCRdb has only the in-frame clones, and not every one. In all, the sample yields approximately 76,000 clones. What was sequenced was PBMCs. Receptors were obtained from a man between 18 and 29 years old in good health and CMV-seropositive.

The chain has TRBV7-2 and TRBJ1-2; D possibly corresponds to TRBD1 (5 bases). There are 14 residues in the CDR3. Between the trimmed V and J ends, which lost 4 bases and 1 base, there was a span of 10 bases. The germline gives CDR1 SGHTA, CDR2 FQGNSA. The CDR3 region has the DNA TGTGCCAGCAGCTCGAGACAGAATAACTATGGCTACACCTTC. This sequence encodes CASSSRQNNYGYTF. Looking up the rest from reference TRBV7-2 and TRBJ1-2 gives the full variable domain: GAGVSQSPSNKVTEKGKDVELRCDPISGHTALYWYRQSLGQGLEFLIYFQGNSAPDKSGLPSDRFSAERTGGSVSTLTIQRTQQEDSAVYLCASSSRQNNYGYTFGSGTRLTVV.

The rearrangement uses TRBV6-1 and TRBJ1-2; D is perhaps TRBD1 (5 bases). V was pared by 8 bases and J by 2 bases, with 18 bases between. Germline V gene sequence: CDR1 MNHNS, CDR2 SASEGT. This CDR3 has 15 residues. CDR3 sequence reads: CASGRDGLGNYGYTF. Written as DNA, the CDR3 is TGTGCCAGCGGGAGGGACGGGCTGGGGAACTATGGCTACACCTTC.

This rearrangement joins TRBV5-6 to TRBJ2-3; D is unclear. The germline V gene encodes CDR1 SGHDT and CDR2 YYEEEE. Trimming left V 5 bases short and J 4 bases short, with 11 bases between. The CDR3 covers 13 residues. The CDR3 sequence: CASRTTSSDTQYF. CDR3 nucleotide sequence: TGTGCCAGCAGAACAACATCGTCAGATACGCAGTATTTT.

CDR3 in amino acids: CASSSSGRGETQYF. Here the CDR3 DNA reads TGTGCCAGCAGCTCTAGCGGGAGAGGAGAGACCCAGTACTTC. This chain uses TRBV7-9 with TRBJ2-5; 10 nucleotides align to TRBD2. Germline V gene lookup returns CDR1 SEHNR and CDR2 FQNEAQ (reference sequence). The CDR3 runs 14 residues. Trimming took 4 bases from V and 4 from J; bases not matched to a gene: 3.

This CDR3 is CASSLSGLAGGDTQYF. As DNA, the CDR3 is TGTGCCAGCAGCTTAAGTGGGCTAGCGGGAGGGGATACGCAGTATTTT. V usage is TRBV7-9 and J usage is TRBJ2-3; TRBD2 aligns across 12 bases. CDR1 is SEHNR and CDR2 is FQNEAQ in the germline V gene (reference sequence). There are 16 residues in the CDR3. J was trimmed by 6 bases and V by 2 bases; bases with no gene match: 6.

About this clone: An end of the junction differs from the germline gene, which may be a read error. V is TRBV12-5 and J is TRBJ2-2, with 8 bases fitting TRBD1. This CDR3 has 17 amino acids. Germline CDR1 reads LGHNT; CDR2 reads FRNRAP. The CDR3 DNA reads TGTGCTAGTGGTTTGATCCCGACAGGGGCGAAAACCGGGGAGCTGTTTTTT. It codes for CASGLIPTGAKTGELFF.

V and J are TRBV4-1 and TRBJ1-2; tentative D call: TRBD1 (5 bases). The CDR3 extends over 19 amino acids. V lost 0 bases and J lost 6, with 26 bases in between. Germline lookup yields CDR1 MGHRA and CDR2 YSYEKL. CDR3 protein: CASSQENWVRIGGEDGYTF. For the CDR3, the DNA is TGCGCCAGCAGCCAAGAAAACTGGGTTCGGATTGGGGGGGAAGATGGCTACACCTTC.

This chain joins TRBV29-1 and TRBJ2-5, with TRBD1 identical over 7 bases. V shed 2 bases and J 6 bases; nucleotides not matched to a gene: 6. Germline values: CDR1 SQVTM, CDR2 ANQGSEA. This CDR3 is built from 13 residues. CDR3 protein: CSVEKQGLQTQYF. As DNA, the CDR3 is TGCAGCGTTGAAAAACAGGGGTTGCAGACCCAGTACTTC.

The CDR3 nucleotides read TGTGCCAGCAGCGTGGGCCAGAGCTCCTACAATGAGCAGTTCTTC. Translated, it gives CASSVGQSSYNEQFF. This sequence joins TRBV13 and TRBJ2-1; the D is unclear. The CDR3 is 15 residues long. The V end was cut by 5 bases, the J end by 0 bases, with 11 bases between. Per the germline V gene, CDR1 is PRHDT and CDR2 is FYEKMQ (reference sequence).

The chain uses TRBV6-1 and TRBJ1-6, with D possibly being TRBD1 (5 bases). V was shortened by 2 bases and J by 7 bases, with 9 bases between the two germline ends. From germline, CDR1 is MNHNS and CDR2 SASEGT. The CDR3 sequence is 14 residues long. In DNA, the CDR3 is TGTGCCAGCAGTGAATTGACAGTAAATTCACCCCTCCACTTT. Amino acid sequence: CASSELTVNSPLHF.

This chain connects TRBV19 to TRBJ1-2; D gene uncertain. Germline V gene lookup returns CDR1 LNHDA and CDR2 SQIVND (reference sequence). The CDR3 runs 13 residues. The germline V and J ends were trimmed by 1 base and 8 bases, with 11 bases remaining between them. The CDR3 DNA reads TGTGCCAGTAGTATAGGAAGCAGCGACGGCTACACCTTC. Residues: CASSIGSSDGYTF.

V usage is TRBV6-4 and J usage is TRBJ1-1; tentative D call: TRBD1 (6 bases). This CDR3 is built from 13 residues. V shed 2 bases and J shed 5 bases, with 9 bases lying between them. Per the germline V gene, CDR1 is MRHNA and CDR2 is SNTAGT. The CDR3 sequence is CASSDEGGTEAFF. The CDR3 nucleotides read TGTGCCAGCAGTGACGAGGGGGGGACTGAAGCTTTCTTT.

This chain connects TRBV19 to TRBJ1-1, with a weak D call TRBD1 (6 bases). Between the trimmed V and J ends, which lost 7 bases and 1 base, there was a span of 10 bases. The CDR3 sequence is 13 residues long. Per germline, CDR1 LNHDA and CDR2 SQIVND (reference sequence). The CDR3 spells CASTGGGNTEAFF. DNA for the CDR3: TGTGCCAGTACGGGAGGGGGGAACACTGAAGCTTTCTTT.

The J gene is TRBJ2-7, the V gene TRBV27, with 14 bases aligning to TRBD2. Germline CDR1 is MNHEY and CDR2 is SMNVEV (reference sequence). The CDR3 consists of 18 residues. J was trimmed by 3 bases and V by 5 bases; bases with no gene match: 12. The CDR3 sequence: CASSSLRKGTSGSYEQYF. The DNA of the CDR3 is TGTGCCAGCAGTAGCTTACGAAAAGGGACTAGCGGGAGCTACGAGCAGTACTTC.

The V gene is TRBV30, the J gene TRBJ2-4; 7 nucleotides line up with TRBD1. From germline, CDR1 is GTSNPN and CDR2 SVGIG (reference sequence). J gave up 5 bases and V 0 bases, and 7 bases lay outside the gene matches. The CDR3 runs to 15 residues. The CDR3 bases are TGTGCCTGGAGTGTAGATAGGGGGCGTCAAAACATTCAGTACTTC. It codes for CAWSVDRGRQNIQYF.

The chain employs TRBV30 and TRBJ1-2; a weak D match, TRBD1 (6 bases). Trimming pared 3 bases from V and 2 bases from J, leaving 10 bases between. From germline, CDR1 is GTSNPN and CDR2 SVGIG (reference sequence). This CDR3 region has 13 residues. CDR3 DNA: TGTGCCTGGAGCCTTCAGGGGAACTATGGCTACACCTTC. It encodes CAWSLQGNYGYTF.

The rearrangement links TRBV19 to TRBJ1-1; 9 bases fit TRBD1. Trimming at V came to 4 bases and at J to 5 bases, leaving 11 bases not matched to a gene. Germline loops: CDR1 LNHDA, CDR2 SQIVND (reference sequence). The CDR3 totals 16 residues. This CDR3 reads CASSRSTGGVWTEAFF. DNA of the CDR3: TGTGCCAGTAGTAGATCAACAGGGGGCGTATGGACTGAAGCTTTCTTT.

This chain connects TRBV7-6 to TRBJ2-7, with a weak D call TRBD1 (6 bases). This CDR3 contains 14 residues. CDR1 is SGHVS and CDR2 is FNYEAQ in the germline V gene. The V and J ends lost 5 bases and 1 base respectively, with 12 bases between them. CDR3 sequence (DNA): TGTGCCAGCAGCCCCCGGGACAATTCCTACGAGCAGTACTTC. This encodes CASSPRDNSYEQYF.

This sequence joins TRBV6-5 and TRBJ1-1; weak D call: TRBD1 (6 bases). V was pared by 4 bases and J by 7 bases, with 22 bases between. This CDR3 region has 16 residues. CDR1 and CDR2 (germline): MNHEY, SVGAGI. The DNA of the CDR3 is TGTGCCAGCAGTTTTTCCCCCGCCGGGACACACCTTGAAGCTTTCTTT. The encoded protein is CASSFSPAGTHLEAFF.

The gene calls are TRBV6-5 and TRBJ1-1; TRBD1 agrees at 8 bases. Germline values: CDR1 MNHEY, CDR2 SVGAGI. J gave up 6 bases and V 6 bases, and 9 bases lay outside the gene matches. The CDR3 extends over 14 amino acids. The CDR3 bases are TGTGCCAGCAGACCTCAGGGGGCCCTTGCTGAAGCTTTCTTT. This codes for CASRPQGALAEAFF.

The chain employs TRBV28 and TRBJ1-5; D is undetermined. Germline V lookup: CDR1 MDHEN, CDR2 SYDVKM. The CDR3 sequence is 13 residues long. The V gene lost 9 bases and the J gene lost 6 bases, with 15 bases spanning the gap. CDR3 bases: TGTGCCAGTACCGACTTTGGAGGTCAGCCCCAGCATTTT. Translation: CASTDFGGQPQHF.

The chain joins TRBV27 to TRBJ1-6; a weak D match, TRBD1 (6 bases). Germline CDR1 MNHEY, CDR2 SMNVEV (reference sequence). V lost 1 base to trimming and J lost 8 bases, with 12 bases between them. CDR3 length: 15 residues. CDR3 protein: CASSLWGGLDSPLHF. CDR3 in DNA: TGTGCCAGCAGTTTATGGGGGGGGCTGGATTCACCCCTCCACTTT.

V is TRBV29-1 and J is TRBJ2-6, with 7 bases fitting TRBD1. CDR3 length equals 18 residues. The ends lost 1 base at V and 1 base at J; junction bases unmatched: 10. Germline V gene data show CDR1 as SQVTM and CDR2 as ANQGSEA. The CDR3 loop reads CSVEGVRTGESGANVLTF. As DNA, the CDR3 is TGCAGCGTTGAAGGGGTCAGGACAGGAGAGTCTGGGGCCAACGTCCTGACTTTC. Full variable domain (outside the CDR3, taken from reference TRBV29-1 and TRBJ2-6): SAVISQKPSRDICQRGTSLTIQCQVDSQVTMMFWYRQQPGQSLTLIATANQGSEATYESGFVIDKFPISRPNLTFSTLTVSNMSPEDSSIYLCSVEGVRTGESGANVLTFGAGSRLTVL.